A selection of T cell receptor beta chains follows, all from one sample in a study of blood T cell repertoires in COVID-19. Repertoires were generated with immunoSEQ multiplex PCR, while TCRdb's copy carries only in-frame clones and drops some. The table shows 250,000 or so clones, with approximately 90% occurring only once. Sequences were obtained from PBMCs or T cells enriched from blood (not recorded which). These receptors originate from a man under 40 who had recovered from COVID-19. CDR3s include the opening cysteine and the closing phenylalanine or tryptophan. The D gene is left open where the match is weak. Clone sizes are given selectively: once, few, many, or a class where the clone is expanded.

cdr3_length	clone_size	d_call	j_call	v_call	cdr3_aa	cdr3_nt
15	NA	NA	TRBJ2-7	TRBV5-1	CASSLLTRGSYEQYF	TGCGCCAGCAGCTTGTTAACCAGAGGGTCGTACGAGCAGTACTTC
13	few	TRBD2	TRBJ2-7	TRBV27	CASSFGTSREQYF	TGTGCCAGCAGTTTTGGGACTAGTAGAGAGCAGTACTTC
15	NA	NA	TRBJ1-2	TRBV24-1	CATSDDGGSPPGYTF	TGTGCCACCAGTGATGACGGGGGTTCCCCTCCTGGCTACACCTTC
10	NA	NA	TRBJ1-1	TRBV19	CASQPGRAFF	TGTGCCAGCCAACCCGGTCGAGCTTTCTTT
12	few	NA	TRBJ2-5	TRBV3-1/TRBV3-2	CASSLSQETQYF	TGTGCCAGCAGCCTCTCCCAAGAGACCCAGTACTTC
15	NA	TRBD1	TRBJ1-2	TRBV5-4	CASSRSTGGGYGYTF	TGTGCCAGCAGCCGATCGACAGGGGGTGGTTATGGCTACACCTTC
14	NA	NA	TRBJ1-1	TRBV14	CASSRVGQPRGAFF	TGTGCCAGCAGCCGGGTAGGGCAGCCAAGGGGAGCTTTCTTT
13	NA	NA	TRBJ2-1	TRBV5-1	CASSPAADLSQFF	TGCGCCAGCAGCCCTGCGGCCGACCTCTCACAGTTCTTC
15	NA	NA	TRBJ1-4	TRBV19	CASNPSGATNEKLFF	TGTGCCAGTAACCCCTCAGGTGCAACTAATGAAAAACTGTTTTTT
14	NA	TRBD2	TRBJ2-3	TRBV19	CASIGLAVPYTQYF	TGTGCCAGCATCGGACTAGCGGTCCCATATACGCAGTATTTT
18	NA	NA	TRBJ2-1	TRBV29-1	CSVEGLPMAEQYYNEQFF	TGCAGCGTTGAAGGACTGCCCATGGCGGAACAATACTACAATGAGCAGTTCTTC
13	once	NA	TRBJ1-5	TRBV6-6	CASSTRGNQPQHF	TGTGCCAGCAGTACCCGGGGCAATCAGCCCCAGCATTTT
14	NA	TRBD2	TRBJ2-3	TRBV24-1	CATSPPSGRFPQYF	TGTGCCACCAGTCCCCCTAGCGGGAGATTTCCGCAGTATTTT
13	NA	TRBD1	TRBJ1-1	TRBV29-1	CSAYRDRGTEAFF	TGCAGCGCATACCGGGACAGGGGCACTGAAGCTTTCTTT
17	NA	TRBD2	TRBJ2-4	TRBV5-4	CASSDSGGGIAKNIQYF	TGTGCCAGCAGCGACTCTGGCGGGGGAATAGCCAAAAACATTCAGTACTTC
15	NA	NA	TRBJ2-5	TRBV5-1	CASSWGTLPGETQYF	TGCGCCAGCAGCTGGGGGACTCTGCCTGGGGAGACCCAGTACTTC
18	NA	NA	TRBJ2-3	TRBV7-6	CASSLGPIYRVSRDTQYF	TGTGCCAGCAGCTTAGGCCCAATTTACAGGGTTTCGAGGGATACGCAGTATTTT
14	NA	NA	TRBJ1-4	TRBV5-1	CASSKGQSNEKLFF	TGCGCCAGCAGCAAGGGGCAGTCTAATGAAAAACTGTTTTTT
16	NA	NA	TRBJ1-6	TRBV23-1	CASSHQTGSYNSPLHF	TGCGCCAGCAGTCACCAAACAGGCTCCTATAATTCACCCCTCCACTTT
14	NA	NA	TRBJ2-7	TRBV11-1	CASSLSGLTFEQYF	TGTGCCAGCAGCTTATCAGGATTAACATTCGAGCAGTACTTC
13	once	NA	TRBJ1-1	TRBV6-5	CASSLQGRAEAFF	TGTGCCAGCAGTTTACAGGGAAGGGCTGAAGCTTTCTTT
16	NA	TRBD1	TRBJ2-5	TRBV5-1	CASSKGTGAAGETQYF	TGCGCCAGCAGCAAGGGTACAGGGGCCGCCGGAGAGACCCAGTACTTC
15	NA	TRBD2	TRBJ2-7	TRBV9	CASSGSGTSVYEQYF	TGTGCCAGCAGCGGTTCCGGGACTAGCGTCTACGAGCAGTACTTC
15	NA	TRBD2	TRBJ2-1	TRBV11-3	CASSLDLAAYNEQFF	TGTGCCAGCAGCTTAGACCTAGCGGCTTACAATGAGCAGTTCTTC
16	NA	NA	TRBJ1-2	TRBV4-3	CASSQDRRLANYGYTF	TGCGCCAGCAGCCAAGATAGACGGCTAGCTAACTATGGCTACACCTTC
16	few	TRBD2	TRBJ2-5	TRBV7-2	CASSLFQSGTRETQYF	TGTGCCAGCAGCTTATTTCAAAGCGGGACGCGAGAGACCCAGTACTTC
18	NA	NA	TRBJ1-3	TRBV7-2	CASSLLTQGATSGNTIYF	TGTGCCAGCAGCCTCCTCACACAAGGGGCTACCTCTGGAAACACCATATATTTT